The sequence of this T cell receptor beta chain was determined in a study of cytomegalovirus exposure and HLA in healthy donors. The V and J ends lost 3 bases and 5 bases, in that order; junction bases with no gene match: 6. The CDR3 sequence is 15 residues long. Germline assignment: CDR1 MNHEY and CDR2 SMNVEV (reference sequence). In its sample, this clone was seen a few times. Its cognate antigen is unknown. Study-level points and caveats: Further analysis, carried out later, found HLA-associated TCR beta chains more clonally expanded than equally common other chains. It was reported that TCR beta sequences correctly inferred the HLA-A and HLA-B alleles for most subjects. Versus the approximately 700-donor mean, an Asian-associated ancestry cluster reportedly showed fewer N-insertions in a later analysis.

Both 60 Vbeta primers and 13 Jbeta primers went into the PCR. Under the authors' procedure: Among the unique TCR beta chains that a later analysis counted, about 81 million in all, some 10 million were shared. The data were produced by immunoSEQ multiplex PCR, yet TCRdb's version contains in-frame clones alone and is incomplete. From that table come the V and J calls and clone size; the DNA was used to work out D and trimming. This sample has approximately 150,000 clones, with about four fifths found just once. The clonotype comes from a young man in good health and CMV-seropositive. The V call is TRBV27, the J call TRBJ2-7; 11 positions match TRBD2. Specimen: PBMCs. The CDR3 reads CASSFETSGMDEQYF. The CDR3 bases are TGTGCCAGCAGTTTCGAGACTAGCGGGATGGACGAGCAGTACTTC.